The 20 T cell receptor beta chains below all came from one sample that was sequenced in a study of T-cell memory formation after mild COVID-19. From the 5' RACE reads, TCRdb called clonotypes with MiXCR, one entry per CDR3 protein. The table has approximately 89,000 distinct CDR3 sequences, 9.5% to 15% seen once. What was sequenced was PBMCs or a T cell subset sorted from them (not recorded which). The receptors were sampled from a man younger than 35 who had mild COVID-19 (a few samples of this study predate the infection). Cell type and time point are not known.

A few counts support this clonotype. The chain uses TRBV4-2 and TRBJ2-7; D gene ambiguous. The CDR3 spans 15 residues. Germline values: CDR1 LGHNA, CDR2 YNFKEQ. Trimming took off 0 bases at V and 0 bases at J, with 9 bases between the two ends. CDR3 in DNA: TGTGCCAGCAGCCAAGAGGAGACGGTCTCCTACGAGCAGTACTTC. It codes for CASSQEETVSYEQYF.

This clonotype was seen many times. The V gene is TRBV7-2, the J gene TRBJ1-2; 7 nucleotides align to TRBD1. Germline assignment: CDR1 SGHTA and CDR2 FQGNSA. This CDR3 is 14 amino acids long. The V segment lost 5 bases and the J segment 3 bases; nucleotides outside the gene matches: 6. The CDR3 spells CASSPGTAYYGYTF. The CDR3 DNA sequence: TGTGCCAGCAGCCCTGGGACAGCTTACTATGGCTACACCTTC.

The chain recombines TRBV4-1 with TRBJ2-3; TRBD2 matches 12 bases. Germline CDR1 is MGHRA and CDR2 is YSYEKL. Germline trimming cut 4 bases from V and 4 bases from J; bases unmatched to any gene: 3. The CDR3 runs to 15 residues. In DNA form, the CDR3 reads TGCGCCAGCAGCCGACTAGCGGGGGTTTCAGATACGCAGTATTTT. Protein sequence: CASSRLAGVSDTQYF.

The chain joins TRBV4-1 to TRBJ1-2; possible D gene TRBD1, 5 bases. The V gene lost 1 base and the J gene lost 0 bases, with 12 bases spanning the gap. Germline V gene lookup returns CDR1 MGHRA and CDR2 YSYEKL. This CDR3 has 16 amino acids. CDR3 in amino acids: CASSQADSLANYGYTF. The CDR3 nucleotides are TGCGCCAGCAGCCAAGCCGACAGCCTAGCTAACTATGGCTACACCTTC.

V is TRBV14 and J is TRBJ2-7; D is uncertain. The length of the CDR3 is 16 residues. V was cut by 0 bases and J by 3 bases, with 15 bases left in between. Germline V CDR1 and CDR2: SGHDN, FVKESK. The CDR3 nucleotides are TGTGCCAGCAGCCAAGAGGGCAGCCCTTACGTCTACGAGCAGTACTTC. This encodes CASSQEGSPYVYEQYF.

This clonotype showed up many times. The CDR3: CASSLGKAEAFF. The DNA of the CDR3 is TGTGCCAGCAGCTTAGGCAAAGCGGAAGCTTTCTTT. The chain links TRBV7-9 to TRBJ1-1; D is uncertain. Germline CDR1 is SEHNR and CDR2 is FQNEAQ (reference sequence). The CDR3 totals 12 residues. Trimming shortened V by 1 base and J by 8 bases, and 8 bases separated the two germline ends.

This rearrangement joins TRBV12-3 or TRBV12-4 to TRBJ1-4; no definite D call. The CDR3 consists of 12 residues. V shed 6 bases and J shed 7 bases, with 9 bases lying between them. CDR3 loop: CASSEAGEKLFF. CDR3 DNA sequence: TGTGCCAGCAGCGAGGCGGGTGAAAAACTGTTTTTT.

This clonotype was recorded a few times. The chain carries TRBV9 and TRBJ2-6; D not certain. V lost 5 bases, J lost 0 bases, and 12 bases lay in between. Germline lookup yields CDR1 SGDLS and CDR2 YYNGEE. The CDR3 runs to 16 residues. The CDR3 reads CASRRTDSSGANVLTF. CDR3 coding DNA: TGTGCCAGCAGACGAACAGATAGCTCTGGGGCCAACGTCCTGACTTTC.

This clonotype was seen more than once but under ten times. J is TRBJ2-2 and V is TRBV29-1; a possible D gene is TRBD1 (5 bases). V was trimmed by 7 bases and J by 1 base, leaving 10 bases between them. The length of the CDR3 is 13 residues. Germline V gives CDR1 SQVTM, CDR2 ANQGSEA. The DNA for the CDR3 is TGCAGCGGAAGGACAAGGAACACCGGGGAGCTGTTTTTT. Translating gives CSGRTRNTGELFF.

In this sample, this clonotype turned up a few times. The genes are TRBV24-1 and TRBJ2-5; possible D gene TRBD1, 6 bases. Per germline, CDR1 KGHDR and CDR2 SFDVKD. CDR3 length: 15 residues. Deletions cut 6 bases from V and 1 base from J, with 14 bases between. The CDR3 region is CATSPGTIRQETQYF. DNA of the CDR3: TGTGCCACCAGTCCCGGGACAATCCGCCAAGAGACCCAGTACTTC.

This clonotype was detected only a few times. One end of the junction varies from germline; a read error may be responsible. The chain carries TRBV5-6 and TRBJ2-7; D is uncertain. CDR1 and CDR2 from the germline V gene are SGHDT and YYEEEE. CDR3 length equals 16 residues. The CDR3 sequence: CASSFPTDYYPYEQYF. The CDR3 bases are TGTGCCAGTAGCTTCCCGACGGATTACTACCCCTACGAGCAGTACTTC.

This clonotype was observed a few times. The chain is built from TRBV5-1 and TRBJ2-6; D is undetermined. Germline V gene sequence: CDR1 SGHRS, CDR2 YFSETQ. This CDR3 has 16 residues. V lost 4 bases, J lost 0 bases, and 11 bases lay in between. The CDR3 loop reads CASSTWRRSGANVLTF. For the CDR3, the DNA is TGCGCCAGCAGCACATGGCGGCGCTCTGGGGCCAACGTCCTGACTTTC.

In its sample, this clonotype was seen many times. The chain combines TRBV20-1 with TRBJ2-1, with D perhaps TRBD1 (6 bases). The germline V gene has CDR1 DFQATT and CDR2 SNEGSKA (reference sequence). V lost 1 base to trimming and J lost 3 bases, with 16 bases between them. The CDR3 runs to 16 residues. The CDR3, as DNA: TGCAGTGCTAGAGTCAGCCGACAGGAAGTCTACAATGAGCAGTTCTTC. It specifies CSARVSRQEVYNEQFF.

CDR3 DNA sequence: TGTGCCAGCAGACCCGCAAAACTAGCGGCAGAGACCCAGTACTTC. Its protein is CASRPAKLAAETQYF. The J gene is TRBJ2-5, the V gene TRBV7-8; TRBD2 matches 8 bases. The length of the CDR3 is 15 residues. Trimming took 6 bases from V and 4 from J; bases not matched to a gene: 10. The germline CDR1 and CDR2 sequences are SGHVS and FQNEAQ.

This rearrangement joins TRBV13 to TRBJ2-1; possibly TRBD1 or TRBD2 for D (5 bases each). Germline assignment: CDR1 PRHDT and CDR2 FYEKMQ (reference sequence). The CDR3 loop spans 16 amino acids. The V and J ends lost 4 bases and 3 bases respectively, with 16 bases between them. The CDR3 sequence: CASSSLRDGLYNEQFF. For the CDR3, the DNA is TGTGCCAGCAGCTCCCTCCGGGACGGACTCTACAATGAGCAGTTCTTC.

This clonotype was seen more than once but under ten times. This rearrangement joins TRBV5-6 to TRBJ1-1; D may be TRBD1 (6 bases). There are 13 residues in the CDR3. In germline, CDR1 is SGHDT, CDR2 YYEEEE. The V end lost 1 base, the J end lost 7 bases, and 11 bases lay between the germline ends. The CDR3 sequence: CASSLTTGREAFF. The CDR3 bases are TGTGCCAGCAGCTTGACGACAGGTCGTGAAGCTTTCTTT.

The chain recombines TRBV7-6 with TRBJ2-7; 8 bases are a match to TRBD1. CDR3 length equals 14 residues. CDR1 is SGHVS, CDR2 FNYEAQ, per germline. After removal of 5 bases from V and 3 bases from J, the junction contained 6 bases not matched to a gene. In DNA form, the CDR3 reads TGTGCCAGCAGCGACCCTGACAGGGGCTACGAGCAGTACTTC. Translated: CASSDPDRGYEQYF.

This chain connects TRBV7-6 to TRBJ2-7; 10 bases align to TRBD1. With V trimmed by 5 bases and J by 3 bases, 7 bases remained unmatched. The germline CDR1 and CDR2 sequences are SGHVS and FNYEAQ. The CDR3 consists of 15 residues. CDR3 protein: CASSGGQGVGYEQYF. The DNA of the CDR3 is TGTGCCAGCAGCGGAGGACAGGGGGTCGGCTACGAGCAGTACTTC.

This clonotype has a handful of counts. This chain joins TRBV4-1 and TRBJ2-7; no clear D gene. Germline CDR1 reads MGHRA; CDR2 reads YSYEKL. With 0 bases removed from V and 1 base from J, the gap between germline ends came to 4 bases. CDR3 size: 13 residues. The CDR3 region has the DNA TGCGCCAGCAGCCAAGACAGTTCCTACGAGCAGTACTTC. The encoded protein is CASSQDSSYEQYF.

The chain combines TRBV14 with TRBJ1-1, with D maybe TRBD1 (6 bases). Trimming pared 4 bases from V and 2 bases from J, leaving 14 bases between. Germline-derived CDR1 and CDR2 are SGHDN and FVKESK. There are 15 residues in the CDR3. The CDR3 DNA sequence: TGTGCCAGCAGCCTTAGGGGGGCCGGAAACACTGAAGCTTTCTTT. It codes for CASSLRGAGNTEAFF.